Listed below are T cell receptor beta chains from one sample, sequenced in a study of multiple sclerosis patients with progressive multifocal leukoencephalopathy. The method was immunoSEQ multiplex PCR; TCRdb's version includes in-frame clones alone and lacks a portion of them. The top ten hold approximately 2% of the sample, which has 25,000 to 35,000 clones, 92% seen once. The sequenced sample consisted of PBMCs. The receptor set was obtained from a man aged 30 to 39 with multiple sclerosis. CDR3s include the opening cysteine and the closing phenylalanine or tryptophan. Each record gives: clone size, V gene, J gene, D gene, CDR3 DNA, CDR3 protein. A D gene is named only where the DNA matches it firmly. Part of the rows lack a size; the others show once, few, many or a class for expanded clones.

>NA|TRBV7-9|TRBJ1-1|NA
TGTGCCAGCAGCTTAGGGGGCGGCGAGGGGCAGCTCACTGAAGCTTTCTTT
CASSLGGGEGQLTEAFF
>NA|TRBV19|TRBJ2-1|NA
TGTGCCAGTAGCCCACTTAGAGGGAGATACAATGAGCAGTTCTTC
CASSPLRGRYNEQFF
>NA|TRBV9|TRBJ2-5|NA
TGTGCCAGCAGCGAACGGCAAAATAGAGAGACCCAGTACTTC
CASSERQNRETQYF
>once|TRBV5-1|TRBJ1-3|NA
TGCGCCAGCAGCTTAAGGGAGAGCTCTGGAAACACCATATATTTT
CASSLRESSGNTIYF
>NA|TRBV13|TRBJ2-3|TRBD1
TGTGCCAGCAGCTCGCCGACAGGGATGGTAACGGGTACGCAGTATTTT
CASSSPTGMVTGTQYF
>NA|TRBV29-1|TRBJ1-1|NA
TGCAGCGCAGTTTTGGGGACTGAAGCTTTCTTT
CSAVLGTEAFF
>NA|TRBV27|TRBJ1-1|NA
TGTGCCAGCAGTTTTTGGGGAATGAACACTGAAGCTTTCTTT
CASSFWGMNTEAFF
>NA|TRBV13|TRBJ1-1|NA
TGTGCCAGCAGCCGTCTGGGGGAGGGCACTGAAGCTTTCTTT
CASSRLGEGTEAFF
>once|TRBV7-9|TRBJ1-2|NA
TGTGCCAGCAGCTTAGACGGCATAGGGACCTATGGCTACACCTTC
CASSLDGIGTYGYTF
>NA|TRBV11-3|TRBJ2-3|NA
TGTGCCAGCAGCCGCCTTAGGAGCACAGATACGCAGTATTTT
CASSRLRSTDTQYF
>NA|TRBV5-1|TRBJ2-1|NA
TGCGCCAGCAGCCAGGAGCGCGCCTCCTACAATGAGCAGTTCTTC
CASSQERASYNEQFF
>NA|TRBV19|TRBJ1-5|NA
TGTGCCAGTAGTATATTGCCCTGGGAACAGCCCCAGCATTTT
CASSILPWEQPQHF
>NA|TRBV29-1|TRBJ1-2|NA
TGCAGCGTTGAAGATCTCGTCTCTGGCTACACCTTC
CSVEDLVSGYTF
>NA|TRBV5-6|TRBJ2-2|TRBD1
TGTGCCAGCAGCACAGGGGGAGGCACCGGGGAGCTGTTTTTT
CASSTGGGTGELFF
>NA|TRBV7-7|TRBJ2-1|TRBD1
TGTGCTAGCAGCCCCGGACAGGGGAGGGAGGTGAGCCCCGAGCTAGCCTACAATGAGCAGTTCTTC
CASSPGQGREVSPELAYNEQFF
>NA|TRBV11-3|TRBJ2-1|TRBD1
TGTGCCAGCAGGGACAGGGGGATTATCTCCTACAATGAGCAGTTCTTC
CASRDRGIISYNEQFF
>NA|TRBV4-3|TRBJ2-5|TRBD2
TGCGCCAGCAGCCAAGGGCGGACTAGCGGGCCCGTCGGGGAGACCCAGTACTTC
CASSQGRTSGPVGETQYF
>NA|TRBV11-1|TRBJ1-1|NA
TGTGCCAGCAGTTTAGAACAGTACACTGAAGCTTTCTTT
CASSLEQYTEAFF
>NA|TRBV19|TRBJ1-4|NA
TGTGCCAGTAGGGAACGATCGGTCACTAATGAAAAACTGTTTTTT
CASRERSVTNEKLFF
>NA|TRBV4-1|TRBJ2-1|TRBD2
TGCGCCAGCAGCCCCGTGTTAGCGGGAGGGCCCGATGAGCAGTTCTTC
CASSPVLAGGPDEQFF
>NA|TRBV10-3|TRBJ2-5|NA
TGTGCCATCAGTGAGCAACGAACGCGGTTGGAGACCCAGTACTTC
CAISEQRTRLETQYF
>NA|TRBV19|TRBJ1-5|NA
TGTGCCAGTAGTATACGGGGGGTCTTTAGCAATCAGCCCCAGCATTTT
CASSIRGVFSNQPQHF
>NA|TRBV29-1|TRBJ2-3|NA
TGCAGCGTCGGACAGTCTAGCACAGATACGCAGTATTTT
CSVGQSSTDTQYF
>NA|TRBV27|TRBJ2-1|NA
TGTGCCAGCAGTTTTTTAGCAGGGGGGCAGGGGAATGAGCAGTTCTTC
CASSFLAGGQGNEQFF
>NA|TRBV5-1|TRBJ1-1|NA
TGCGCCAGCAGCCTCCACCCGGGGAGCACCTTTATGAACACTGAAGCTTTCTTT
CASSLHPGSTFMNTEAFF
>NA|TRBV5-1|TRBJ2-1|TRBD2
TGCGCCAGCAGCCAGGGACTAGCTTCTCTGGATGAGCAGTTCTTC
CASSQGLASLDEQFF
>NA|TRBV4-1|TRBJ2-3|TRBD2
TGCGCCAGCAGCCACCTCGTACTAGCGGGAGCTTCAGATACGCAGTATTTT
CASSHLVLAGASDTQYF
>NA|TRBV2|TRBJ1-2|NA
TGTGCCAGCAGTGTTGGGAGTGGCTACACCTTC
CASSVGSGYTF